These 19 T cell receptor beta chains came from one sample sequenced in a study of blood T cell repertoires in COVID-19. The table came from immunoSEQ multiplex PCR; TCRdb's copy has only in-frame clones and leaves some out. The data show 150,000 to 200,000 clones, about 80% seen once. The sample consisted of peripheral blood. These receptor sequences come from a human donor with acute or convalescent COVID-19. The donor label of this sample is uncertain.

CDR3 amino acids: CASSLAKREEAYEQYF. In DNA, the CDR3 is TGCGCCAGCAGCTTGGCCAAGAGGGAGGAGGCCTACGAGCAGTACTTC. The chain uses TRBV5-1 and TRBJ2-7; a possible D gene is TRBD2 (6 bases). The germline gives CDR1 SGHRS, CDR2 YFSETQ. V was shortened by 0 bases and J by 2 bases, with 15 bases between the two germline ends. The CDR3 is made up of 16 amino acids.

Here the CDR3 reads CASSESGTDNSPLHF. As DNA, the CDR3 is TGTGCCAGCAGTGAGAGTGGGACAGACAATTCACCCCTCCACTTT. The chain employs TRBV2 and TRBJ1-6; 7 bases fit TRBD1. J lost 7 bases, V lost 3 bases, and 6 bases had no gene match. The germline CDR1 and CDR2 sequences are SNHLY and FYNNEI. The CDR3 length is 15 residues.

The chain employs TRBV5-8 and TRBJ1-4; a possible D gene is TRBD1 (5 bases). V lost 4 bases and J 6 bases, leaving 16 bases between the germline ends. In germline, CDR1 is SGHTS, CDR2 YDEGEE. The CDR3 has 15 residues. This CDR3 reads CASSPTGTSDEKLFF. CDR3 in DNA: TGTGCCAGCAGCCCCACCGGGACTTCCGATGAAAAACTGTTTTTT.

This clone turned up a few times. The V call is TRBV19, the J call TRBJ2-7; 10 bases line up with TRBD2. After removal of 6 bases from V and 4 bases from J, the junction contained 6 bases not matched to a gene. The CDR3 runs to 14 residues. Germline V CDR1 and CDR2: LNHDA, SQIVND (reference sequence). The CDR3 region has the DNA TGTGCCAGTAGCCCCCCTAGCGGGGGATACGAGCAGTACTTC. Its translation: CASSPPSGGYEQYF.

This clone appeared a few times. The V call is TRBV14, the J call TRBJ1-4; a possible D gene is TRBD1 (6 bases). Germline V gene data show CDR1 as SGHDN and CDR2 as FVKESK. The CDR3 extends over 15 amino acids. V lost 1 base and J lost 6, with 12 bases in between. The CDR3 reads CASSQVDRTYEKLFF. The DNA of the CDR3 is TGTGCCAGCAGCCAAGTAGACAGGACCTATGAAAAACTGTTTTTT.

The rearrangement links TRBV19 to TRBJ1-2; 10 nucleotides agree with TRBD1. Germline V gene sequence: CDR1 LNHDA, CDR2 SQIVND (reference sequence). The CDR3 extends over 16 amino acids. Trimming removed 5 bases from V and 4 bases from J; junction bases left unmatched: 10. As DNA, the CDR3 is TGTGCCAGTAGTTTTCGACAGGGGGCAACGGTCTATGGCTACACCTTC. This gives the protein CASSFRQGATVYGYTF.

This clone appeared a single time. The J gene is TRBJ2-4, the V gene TRBV6-6; D is possibly TRBD1 (6 bases). Germline V gene lookup returns CDR1 MNHNY and CDR2 SVGAGI (reference sequence). This CDR3 has 14 residues. Deletions cut 4 bases from V and 5 bases from J, with 12 bases between. Here the CDR3 DNA reads TGTGCCAGCAGTTCGACAGGCAACCAAAACATTCAGTACTTC. Protein sequence: CASSSTGNQNIQYF.

A remark on this clone: A junction boundary mismatches the germline segment, possibly from a read error. The rearrangement links TRBV29-1 to TRBJ1-5, with D perhaps matching TRBD1 (5 bases). The CDR3 contains 16 residues. Per germline, CDR1 SQVTM and CDR2 ANQGSEA. CDR3: CRVGVGEGTSNQPQHF. The CDR3 nucleotides are TGCAGGGTTGGGGTGGGGGAGGGTACGAGCAATCAGCCCCAGCATTTT.

The chain couples TRBV6-1 to TRBJ2-5; 8 bases line up with TRBD2. This CDR3 spans 16 amino acids. V was clipped by 2 bases and J by 1 base; unmatched bases: 6. Germline V gene lookup returns CDR1 MNHNS and CDR2 SASEGT. The CDR3 region has the DNA TGTGCCAGCAGTGAACTTGTAGCGGGGACCCAAGAGACCCAGTACTTC. Its protein product is CASSELVAGTQETQYF.

The chain has TRBV12-5 and TRBJ1-6; D perhaps matches TRBD1 (6 bases). The germline V and J ends were trimmed by 2 bases and 4 bases, with 15 bases remaining between them. Germline assignment: CDR1 LGHNT and CDR2 FRNRAP. This CDR3 region has 17 residues. CDR3: CASGLRSGQAYNSPLHF. The CDR3 DNA is TGTGCTAGTGGTTTGAGGTCGGGACAAGCTTATAATTCACCCCTCCACTTT.

This clone was observed once. This chain links TRBV6-5 with TRBJ2-3, with 9 nucleotides matching TRBD1. The CDR3 runs to 13 residues. J gave up 11 bases and V 7 bases, and 10 bases lay outside the gene matches. The germline V gene encodes CDR1 MNHEY and CDR2 SVGAGI. DNA of the CDR3: TGTGCCAGCAACCCCACAGGGGGCAAAGGGCAGTATTTT. Translated, it gives CASNPTGGKGQYF.

The chain joins TRBV5-1 to TRBJ2-1, with TRBD1 identical over 7 bases. This CDR3 region has 15 residues. The V gene's germline CDR1 is SGHRS and CDR2 YFSETQ. The V gene end was trimmed by 0 bases and the J gene end by 8 bases; junction bases not matched to a gene: 8. The CDR3 sequence is CASSLGGRGIHEQFF. The CDR3 nucleotides are TGCGCCAGCAGCTTGGGAGGCAGGGGGATCCATGAGCAGTTCTTC.

The gene calls are TRBV6-4 and TRBJ1-1; a weak D match, TRBD1 (5 bases). This CDR3 contains 13 residues. Germline CDR1 and CDR2: MRHNA and SNTAGT. The V gene lost 5 bases and the J gene lost 4 bases, with 11 bases spanning the gap. The CDR3 spells CASSLGLGTEAFF. The DNA of the CDR3 is TGTGCCAGCAGTTTGGGGCTGGGCACTGAAGCTTTCTTT.

The rearrangement uses TRBV29-1 and TRBJ1-6; D might be TRBD1 (6 bases). CDR1 is SQVTM, CDR2 ANQGSEA, per germline. This CDR3 spans 13 amino acids. Trimming shortened V by 4 bases and J by 7 bases, and 11 bases separated the two germline ends. In DNA, the CDR3 is TGCAGCGTTGGGACAGACTTCAATTCACCCCTCCACTTT. It codes for CSVGTDFNSPLHF. The full variable domain, in which reference TRBV29-1 and TRBJ1-6 provide the parts outside the CDR3, is SAVISQKPSRDICQRGTSLTIQCQVDSQVTMMFWYRQQPGQSLTLIATANQGSEATYESGFVIDKFPISRPNLTFSTLTVSNMSPEDSSIYLCSVGTDFNSPLHFGNGTRLTVT.

The V call is TRBV5-6, the J call TRBJ2-1, with D perhaps TRBD2 (7 bases). Germline-derived CDR1 and CDR2 are SGHDT and YYEEEE. The ends were cut back, 2 bases at V and 4 bases at J, with 13 bases in the middle. The CDR3 contains 15 residues. CDR3 protein: CASSFGGAAYNEQFF. For the CDR3, the DNA is TGTGCCAGCAGCTTTGGGGGGGCGGCGTACAATGAGCAGTTCTTC.

J is TRBJ1-5 and V is TRBV19; no firm D call. The ends were cut back, 3 bases at V and 0 bases at J, with 15 bases in the middle. Germline V gene sequence: CDR1 LNHDA, CDR2 SQIVND (reference sequence). The CDR3 contains 17 residues. DNA of the CDR3: TGTGCCAGTAGTATCCCCCTCTCTTTATATAGCAATCAGCCCCAGCATTTT. Its protein is CASSIPLSLYSNQPQHF.

V usage is TRBV5-4 and J usage is TRBJ2-1; maybe TRBD2 (6 bases). This CDR3 has 13 amino acids. CDR1 is SGHNT, CDR2 YYREEE, per germline (reference sequence). Trimming removed 4 bases from V and 8 bases from J, with 13 bases in between. The chain's CDR3 is CASSEARRDEQFF. The CDR3 bases are TGTGCCAGCAGCGAAGCTCGGAGGGATGAGCAGTTCTTC.

The chain links TRBV7-9 to TRBJ2-1; a weak D match, TRBD2 (6 bases). This CDR3 spans 16 amino acids. CDR1 is SEHNR and CDR2 is FQNEAQ in the germline V gene (reference sequence). Trimming took 4 bases from V and 2 from J, leaving 15 bases between them. The CDR3 is CASSSVLGTPYNEQFF. In DNA, the CDR3 is TGTGCCAGCAGCTCCGTCCTCGGGACTCCCTACAATGAGCAGTTCTTC.

Regarding this clone: Other DNA sequences from this sample encode an identical CDR3 as well. This chain's CDR3 is CSVGQGAYGYTF. The CDR3 nucleotides are TGCAGCGTTGGACAGGGGGCCTATGGCTACACCTTC. V usage is TRBV29-1 and J usage is TRBJ1-2; 10 nucleotides agree with TRBD1. The germline gives CDR1 SQVTM, CDR2 ANQGSEA. After removal of 4 bases from V and 4 bases from J, the junction contained 0 bases not matched to a gene. The CDR3 sequence is 12 residues long.